This T cell receptor (beta chain) was captured by sequencing in a study of blood T cells in healthy people across ages. General study results and limits: A roughly linear fall in TCR beta diversity per million T cells was seen with increasing age.

The use of a sample-barcoded 5' primer and a J-beta primer mix characterized a second PCR of roughly 6 to 11 cycles. MiXCR was run by TCRdb on the 5' RACE reads, yielding one entry per CDR3 protein. The table records 1.5 million to 2 million distinct CDR3 sequences, 28% of them present only once. This clonotype was detected only a few times. Its antigen is not known. The people who gave samples were healthy Caucasians from Russia, aged about 6 to 95. The extraction recovered at least 5.5 micrograms of total RNA per sample. Germline V CDR1 and CDR2: SQVTM, ANQGSEA. The CDR3 extends over 12 amino acids. The sample consisted of blood. The source of this sequence is a woman aged 30 to 39 in good health. The chain joins TRBV29-1 to TRBJ1-1; D not certain. The CDR3 DNA reads TGCAGTGGATGGGAGATGAACACTGAAGCTTTCTTT. Amino acids: CSGWEMNTEAFF.